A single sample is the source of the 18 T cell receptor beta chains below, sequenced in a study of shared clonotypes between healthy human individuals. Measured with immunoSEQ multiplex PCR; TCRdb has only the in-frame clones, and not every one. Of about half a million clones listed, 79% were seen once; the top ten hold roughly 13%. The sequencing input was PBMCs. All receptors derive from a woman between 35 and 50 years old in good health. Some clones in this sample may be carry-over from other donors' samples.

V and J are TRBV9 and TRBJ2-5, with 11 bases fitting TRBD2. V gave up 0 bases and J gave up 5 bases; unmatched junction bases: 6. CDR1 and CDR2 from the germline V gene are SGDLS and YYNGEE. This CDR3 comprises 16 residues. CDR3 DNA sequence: TGTGCCAGCAGCGTAGATCCTAGCGGGAGGACGGAGACCCAGTACTTC. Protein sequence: CASSVDPSGRTETQYF.

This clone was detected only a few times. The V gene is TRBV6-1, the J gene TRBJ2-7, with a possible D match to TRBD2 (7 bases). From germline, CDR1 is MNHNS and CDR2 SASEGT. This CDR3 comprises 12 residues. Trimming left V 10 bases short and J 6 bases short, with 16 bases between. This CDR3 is CAIRSGGGEQYF. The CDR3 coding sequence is TGTGCCATCCGCTCGGGGGGCGGCGAGCAGTACTTC.

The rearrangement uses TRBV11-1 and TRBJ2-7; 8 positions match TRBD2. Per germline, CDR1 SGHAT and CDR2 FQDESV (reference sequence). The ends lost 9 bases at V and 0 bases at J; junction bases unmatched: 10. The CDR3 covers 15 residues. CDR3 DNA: TGTGCCAGTGCCGGGGGGGCCGCCCCCTCCTACGAGCAGTACTTC. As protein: CASAGGAAPSYEQYF. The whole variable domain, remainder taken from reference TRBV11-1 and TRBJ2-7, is EAEVAQSPRYKITEKSQAVAFWCDPISGHATLYWYRQILGQGPELLVQFQDESVVDDSQLPKDRFSAERLKGVDSTLKIQPAELGDSAMYLCASAGGAAPSYEQYFGPGTRLTVT.

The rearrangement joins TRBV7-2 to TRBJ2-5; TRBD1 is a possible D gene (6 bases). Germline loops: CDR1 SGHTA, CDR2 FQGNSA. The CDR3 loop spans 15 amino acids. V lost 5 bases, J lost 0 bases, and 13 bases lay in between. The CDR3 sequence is CASSQLTGYQETQYF. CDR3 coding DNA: TGTGCCAGCAGCCAACTCACAGGGTACCAAGAGACCCAGTACTTC.

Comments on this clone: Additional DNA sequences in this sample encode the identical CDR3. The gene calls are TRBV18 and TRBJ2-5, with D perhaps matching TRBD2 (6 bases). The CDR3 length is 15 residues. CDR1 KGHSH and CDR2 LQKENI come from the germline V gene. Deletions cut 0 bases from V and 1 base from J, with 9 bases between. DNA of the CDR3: TGTGCCAGCTCACCACCGGGAGGCCGCCAAGAGACCCAGTACTTC. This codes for CASSPPGGRQETQYF.

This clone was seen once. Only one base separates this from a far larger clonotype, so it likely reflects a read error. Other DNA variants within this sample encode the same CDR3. The CDR3 sequence: CATSPFGGATDTQYF. CDR3 sequence (DNA): TGTGCTACCAGCCCTTTTGGCGGAGCCACAGATACGCAGTATTTT. The J gene is TRBJ2-3, the V gene TRBV15, with unresolved D. The CDR3 consists of 15 residues. Germline loops: CDR1 LNHNV, CDR2 YYDKDF (reference sequence).

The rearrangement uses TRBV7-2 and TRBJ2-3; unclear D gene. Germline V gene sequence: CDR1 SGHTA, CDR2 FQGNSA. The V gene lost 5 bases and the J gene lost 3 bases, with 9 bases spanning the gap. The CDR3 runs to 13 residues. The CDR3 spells CASSPRFTDTQYF. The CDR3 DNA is TGTGCCAGCAGCCCGCGGTTTACAGATACGCAGTATTTT.

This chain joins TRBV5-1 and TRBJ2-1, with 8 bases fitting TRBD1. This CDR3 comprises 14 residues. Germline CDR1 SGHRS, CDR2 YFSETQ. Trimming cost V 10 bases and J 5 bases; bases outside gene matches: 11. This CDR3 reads CAPHRDRHNNEQFF. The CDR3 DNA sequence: TGCGCCCCCCACCGGGACAGGCATAACAATGAGCAGTTCTTC.

The CDR3 nucleotides are TGTGCCAGCAGTTACACCCTCCCATACACAGATACGCAGTATTTT. Its protein product is CASSYTLPYTDTQYF. This sequence joins TRBV6-5 and TRBJ2-3; D unclear. V dropped 2 bases and J dropped 2 bases, with 11 bases sitting between them. This CDR3 region has 15 residues. The germline gives CDR1 MNHEY, CDR2 SVGAGI.

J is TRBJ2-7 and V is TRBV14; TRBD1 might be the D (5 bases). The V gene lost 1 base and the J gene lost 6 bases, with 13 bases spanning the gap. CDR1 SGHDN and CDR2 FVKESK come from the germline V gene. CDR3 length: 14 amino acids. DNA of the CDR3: TGTGCCAGCAGCCAAGTCAGTGGTAGGGGCGAGCAGTACTTC. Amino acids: CASSQVSGRGEQYF.

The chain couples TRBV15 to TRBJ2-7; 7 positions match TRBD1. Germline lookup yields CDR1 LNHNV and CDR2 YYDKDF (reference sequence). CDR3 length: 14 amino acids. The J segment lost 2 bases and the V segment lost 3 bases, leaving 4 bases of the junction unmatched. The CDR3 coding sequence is TGTGCCACCAGCAGCCGGGACAGACCCTACGAGCAGTACTTC. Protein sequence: CATSSRDRPYEQYF.

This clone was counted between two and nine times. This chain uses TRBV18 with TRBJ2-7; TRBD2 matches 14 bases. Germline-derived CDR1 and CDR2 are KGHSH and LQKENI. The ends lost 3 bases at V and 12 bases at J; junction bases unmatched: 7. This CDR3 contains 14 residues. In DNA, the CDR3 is TGTGCCAGCTCACCCCCGGGACTAGCGGGAGTAGTGTACTTC. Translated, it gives CASSPPGLAGVVYF.

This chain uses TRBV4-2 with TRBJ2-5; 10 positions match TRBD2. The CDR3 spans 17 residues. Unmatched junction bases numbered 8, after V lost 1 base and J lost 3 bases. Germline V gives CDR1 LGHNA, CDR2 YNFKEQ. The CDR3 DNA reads TGTGCCAGCAGCCAAGCCTTTCTAGCGGGAGATAAAGAGACCCAGTACTTC. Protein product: CASSQAFLAGDKETQYF.

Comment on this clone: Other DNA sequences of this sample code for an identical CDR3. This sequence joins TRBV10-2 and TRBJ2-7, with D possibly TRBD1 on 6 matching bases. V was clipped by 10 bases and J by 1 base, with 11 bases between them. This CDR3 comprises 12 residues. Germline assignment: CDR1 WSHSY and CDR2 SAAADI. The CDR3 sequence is CATRDNSYEQYF. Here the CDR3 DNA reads TGCGCCACCCGGGACAATTCCTACGAGCAGTACTTC.

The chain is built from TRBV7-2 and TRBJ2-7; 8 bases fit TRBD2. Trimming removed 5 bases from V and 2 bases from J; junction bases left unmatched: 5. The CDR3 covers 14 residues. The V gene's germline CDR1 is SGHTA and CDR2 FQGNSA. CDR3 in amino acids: CASSPPGLAYEQYF. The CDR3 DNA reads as TGTGCCAGCAGCCCCCCGGGACTAGCCTACGAGCAGTACTTC. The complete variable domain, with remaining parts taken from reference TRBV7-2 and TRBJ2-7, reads GAGVSQSPSNKVTEKGKDVELRCDPISGHTALYWYRQSLGQGLEFLIYFQGNSAPDKSGLPSDRFSAERTGGSVSTLTIQRTQQEDSAVYLCASSPPGLAYEQYFGPGTRLTVT.

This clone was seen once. CDR3 nucleotides: TGTGCCAGCAGCCAGCGGGGGAGCGGCTACACCTTC. Encoded protein: CASSQRGSGYTF. The chain employs TRBV7-6 and TRBJ1-2, with TRBD1 as a possible D gene (5 bases). CDR3 length: 12 residues. The V gene's germline CDR1 is SGHVS and CDR2 FNYEAQ. Trimming removed 5 bases at V and 8 bases at J, with 12 bases between.

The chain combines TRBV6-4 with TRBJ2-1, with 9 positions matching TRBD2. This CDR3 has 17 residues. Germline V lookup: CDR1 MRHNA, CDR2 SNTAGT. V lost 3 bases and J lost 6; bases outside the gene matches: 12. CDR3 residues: CASSEQTSGGGVNEQFF. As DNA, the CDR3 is TGTGCCAGCAGTGAACAGACTAGCGGAGGAGGGGTCAATGAGCAGTTCTTC.

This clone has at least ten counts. CDR3 amino acids: CASRTGGIQPQHF. The CDR3 bases are TGTGCCAGTCGCACAGGGGGGATTCAGCCCCAGCATTTT. The chain carries TRBV19 and TRBJ1-5; 8 positions match TRBD1. J was trimmed by 6 bases and V by 8 bases; bases with no gene match: 6. The CDR3 is 13 amino acids. Germline-derived CDR1 and CDR2 are LNHDA and SQIVND (reference sequence).